This T cell receptor (beta chain) was identified in a study of shared clonotypes between healthy human individuals. Overall study: Each donor's CD8 memory used one plate, CD8 naive two, each CD4 subset three. Overall study results and limits: Generation probabilities were higher for clonotypes shared across all four sorted-subset donors than for unshared ones.

As regards this clone: Its antigen is currently unknown.

From germline, CDR1 is SGHTA and CDR2 FQGNSA. This CDR3 spans 17 amino acids. Trimming removed 1 base from V and 0 bases from J; junction bases left unmatched: 5. Original data processing: Junction-only immunoSEQ data arrived without quality scores, meaning filtering differed. This table comes from immunoSEQ multiplex PCR, and its TCRdb copy is limited to in-frame clones, with some not included. For V, J and clone size, that table is used; D and trimming come from the DNA. The sample has around 1.4 million clones, about 98.5% seen once. V usage is TRBV7-2 and J usage is TRBJ2-3; 9 bases align to TRBD2. The sequence came from a man younger than 40 in good health. The sequenced sample consisted of naive CD4+ T cells sorted from blood. Regarding subset: CD45RA+ positively selected. Here the CDR3 DNA reads TGTGCCAGCAGCTTAGTGCTAGCGGGGATTAGCACAGATACGCAGTATTTT. It specifies CASSLVLAGISTDTQYF.